These 17 T cell receptor beta chains were all obtained from the same sample, sequenced in a study of beta chain features in type 1 diabetes (dated by TCRdb to between 2017 and 2018). Library creation used the immunoSEQ multiplex PCR assay. The High Capacity cDNA Reverse Transcription Kit was used to reverse transcribe all of the isolated RNA, meaning that expressed TCRB transcripts were what got sequenced. The source is immuneACCESS, and TCRdb retained only in-frame sequences with V and J called. Part of the clones is not carried over; for the studies checked, unresolved V genes explain less than half of this, and the remainder is unexplained. This sample comprises under 900,000 clones, roughly a sixth of them detected only once. 0.02% to 0.03% of the sample lies in the top ten. The sequenced sample was naive CD4+ T cells from blood. The cell subset or site label here, explained by the study, means: true naive CD4+ T cells. These receptors all come from a woman aged 18-30 years in good health.

The V gene is TRBV4-3, the J gene TRBJ1-4; 10 bases are a match to TRBD1. V lost 2 bases and J lost 8; bases outside the gene matches: 5. There are 15 residues in the CDR3. Germline V gene data show CDR1 as LGHNA and CDR2 as YSLEER. CDR3 in amino acids: CASSQRDRGYEKLFF. DNA of the CDR3: TGCGCCAGCAGCCAACGGGACAGGGGATACGAAAAACTGTTTTTT.

This clone has a handful of counts. This chain joins TRBV7-9 and TRBJ2-5; D ambiguous. This CDR3 is built from 14 residues. The V end was cut by 4 bases, the J end by 1 base, with 10 bases between. Germline CDR1 SEHNR, CDR2 FQNEAQ (reference sequence). In DNA form, the CDR3 reads TGTGCCAGCAGCTCAGGACGGATCCAAGAGACCCAGTACTTC. It translates to CASSSGRIQETQYF.

This clone was observed a handful of times. This chain links TRBV5-1 with TRBJ1-4; 9 positions agree with TRBD1. The trim removed 4 bases at V and 8 bases at J, leaving 6 bases unmatched. The CDR3 is made up of 14 amino acids. Germline lookup yields CDR1 SGHRS and CDR2 YFSETQ. The CDR3 region has the DNA TGCGCCAGCAGCATGGACAGGGGCCACGAAAAACTGTTTTTT. It yields the protein CASSMDRGHEKLFF.

V and J are TRBV7-2 and TRBJ1-4; D uncertain. Germline assignment: CDR1 SGHTA and CDR2 FQGNSA. The CDR3 length is 16 residues. Trimming removed 5 bases from V and 8 bases from J, with 21 bases in between. CDR3 nucleotide sequence: TGTGCCAGCAGCCTCAGTGGACGTACCAGCTGGGAAAAACTGTTTTTT. Protein sequence: CASSLSGRTSWEKLFF.

V gene TRBV18 combines with J gene TRBJ2-1; D unresolved. V was cut by 3 bases and J by 7 bases, with 13 bases left in between. Germline V gene sequence: CDR1 KGHSH, CDR2 LQKENI. The CDR3 is 14 amino acids. CDR3 sequence reads: CASSPRSGLNEQFF. For the CDR3, the DNA is TGTGCCAGCTCACCTCGGTCCGGCCTGAATGAGCAGTTCTTC.

V gene TRBV18 combines with J gene TRBJ2-1; no definite D call. This CDR3 has 11 residues. CDR1 is KGHSH and CDR2 is LQKENI in the germline V gene. V was cut by 5 bases and J by 5 bases, with 4 bases left in between. The CDR3 spells CASSTNNEQFF. CDR3 sequence (DNA): TGTGCCAGCTCAACGAACAATGAGCAGTTCTTC.

The V and J genes are TRBV7-2 and TRBJ2-7, with TRBD2 matching 12 bases. The CDR3 totals 15 residues. CDR1 is SGHTA, CDR2 FQGNSA, per germline. Trimming took 5 bases from V and 6 from J; bases not matched to a gene: 8. The CDR3: CASSTRLAGDLEQYF. For the CDR3, the DNA is TGTGCCAGCAGCACGCGACTAGCGGGAGATCTCGAGCAGTACTTC. Based on the CDR3 plus reference TRBV7-2 and TRBJ2-7, the full variable domain is GAGVSQSPSNKVTEKGKDVELRCDPISGHTALYWYRQSLGQGLEFLIYFQGNSAPDKSGLPSDRFSAERTGGSVSTLTIQRTQQEDSAVYLCASSTRLAGDLEQYFGPGTRLTVT.

The V gene is TRBV4-2, the J gene TRBJ2-5, with 10 bases identical to TRBD2. Germline V lookup: CDR1 LGHNA, CDR2 YNFKEQ. This CDR3 is 19 amino acids long. V dropped 4 bases and J dropped 3; count of bases not matched to a gene: 17. The CDR3 sequence: CASSLSVGLALYGEETQYF. The CDR3 coding sequence is TGTGCCAGCAGCCTAAGCGTGGGACTAGCGTTATACGGGGAAGAGACCCAGTACTTC.

This rearrangement joins TRBV5-1 to TRBJ2-2, with D tentatively TRBD1 (5 bases). CDR1 and CDR2 (germline): SGHRS, YFSETQ. The CDR3 contains 15 residues. V lost 4 bases, J lost 3 bases, and 13 bases lay in between. CDR3 nucleotide sequence: TGCGCCAGCAGCGGAGTAGGGGTTCACACCGGGGAGCTGTTTTTT. The encoded protein is CASSGVGVHTGELFF.

This clone was seen a few times. Other DNA sequences in the same sample also yield this CDR3. This chain connects TRBV9 to TRBJ2-3; the match to TRBD2 covers 9 bases. The V segment lost 1 base and the J segment 3 bases; nucleotides outside the gene matches: 3. This CDR3 has 15 amino acids. Germline loops: CDR1 SGDLS, CDR2 YYNGEE. The DNA of the CDR3 is TGTGCCAGCAGCGTATCCAGCGGGAGGACAGATACGCAGTATTTT. Its protein is CASSVSSGRTDTQYF.

The rearrangement links TRBV7-6 to TRBJ2-1; D remains ambiguous. The CDR3 is made up of 15 amino acids. Germline values: CDR1 SGHVS, CDR2 FNYEAQ. Trimming removed 3 bases at V and 2 bases at J, with 11 bases between. The CDR3 loop is CASSFSGLAYNEQFF. In DNA, the CDR3 is TGTGCCAGCAGCTTTTCAGGCTTAGCCTACAATGAGCAGTTCTTC.

The CDR3: CASSPGPFGNTIYF. For the CDR3, the DNA is TGCGCCAGCTCCCCGGGCCCCTTCGGAAACACCATATATTTT. This chain joins TRBV5-1 and TRBJ1-3, with D unclear. Germline CDR1 is SGHRS and CDR2 is YFSETQ. The CDR3 sequence is 14 residues long. V lost 7 bases, J lost 4 bases, and 15 bases lay in between.

The chain joins TRBV29-1 to TRBJ1-4, with 7 bases fitting TRBD1. Germline V lookup: CDR1 SQVTM, CDR2 ANQGSEA. After removal of 7 bases from V and 0 bases from J, the junction contained 8 bases not matched to a gene. The CDR3 extends over 15 amino acids. The CDR3 sequence is CSAAQGVTTNEKLFF. In nucleotides, the CDR3 is TGCAGCGCCGCCCAGGGGGTTACAACTAATGAAAAACTGTTTTTT.

This clone occurred a few times. The V call is TRBV5-6, the J call TRBJ2-1; maybe TRBD2 (6 bases). Trimming left V 2 bases short and J 13 bases short, with 10 bases between. The CDR3 runs to 11 residues. Looked up from germline, CDR1 is SGHDT and CDR2 is YYEEEE. The CDR3 nucleotides read TGTGCCAGCAGCTTTAGCGGTCATCAGTTCTTC. Amino acid sequence: CASSFSGHQFF.

The rearrangement links TRBV29-1 to TRBJ2-7; 7 bases map to TRBD2. CDR1 SQVTM and CDR2 ANQGSEA come from the germline V gene. V shed 5 bases, J shed 2 bases, and the junction held 3 bases outside the gene matches. The CDR3 loop spans 12 amino acids. CDR3 amino acids: CSVLSGAYEQYF. In DNA form, the CDR3 reads TGCAGCGTTCTCAGCGGGGCCTACGAGCAGTACTTC.

This clone was seen a single time. This chain links TRBV18 with TRBJ2-5, with D unclear. Germline values: CDR1 KGHSH, CDR2 LQKENI. Trimming removed 6 bases from V and 4 bases from J, with 12 bases in between. This CDR3 has 13 residues. CDR3 DNA: TGTGCCAGCTCCCGTCGTGGTGTAGAGACCCAGTACTTC. It translates to CASSRRGVETQYF.

This clone has more than one count but fewer than ten. V is TRBV5-6 and J is TRBJ2-1; TRBD1 matches at 9 bases. V dropped 4 bases and J dropped 2; count of bases not matched to a gene: 7. CDR3 size: 16 residues. Germline values: CDR1 SGHDT, CDR2 YYEEEE. CDR3 sequence reads: CASSIPGQGTYNEQFF. The CDR3, as DNA: TGTGCCAGCAGCATACCGGGACAGGGTACCTACAATGAGCAGTTCTTC.